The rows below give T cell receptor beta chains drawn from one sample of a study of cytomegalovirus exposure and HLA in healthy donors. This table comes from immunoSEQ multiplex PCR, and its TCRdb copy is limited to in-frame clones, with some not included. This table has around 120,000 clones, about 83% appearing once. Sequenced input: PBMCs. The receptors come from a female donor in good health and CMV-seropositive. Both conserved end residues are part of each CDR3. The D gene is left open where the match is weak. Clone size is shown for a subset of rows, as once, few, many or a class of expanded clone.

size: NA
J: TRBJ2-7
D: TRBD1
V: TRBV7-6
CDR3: CASSFGTGWAYEQYF
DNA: TGTGCCAGCAGCTTCGGGACAGGGTGGGCCTACGAGCAGTACTTC

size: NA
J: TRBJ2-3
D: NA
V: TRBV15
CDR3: CATSRAPGTTDTQYF
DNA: TGTGCCACCAGCAGAGCCCCGGGTACGACAGATACGCAGTATTTT

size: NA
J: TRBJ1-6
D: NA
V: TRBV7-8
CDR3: CASSGAEDNSPLHF
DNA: TGTGCCAGCAGCGGGGCAGAAGATAATTCACCCCTCCACTTT

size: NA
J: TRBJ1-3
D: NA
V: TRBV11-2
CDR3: CASSLTDFSGNTIYF
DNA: TGTGCCAGCAGCTTAACAGATTTCTCTGGAAACACCATATATTTT

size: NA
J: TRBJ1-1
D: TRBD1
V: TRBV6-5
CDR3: CASSIGTGTEAFF
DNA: TGTGCCAGCAGCATCGGGACAGGGACTGAAGCTTTCTTT

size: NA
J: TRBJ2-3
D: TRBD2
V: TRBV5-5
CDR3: CASSFLAGEADTQYF
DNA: TGTGCCAGCAGCTTTCTGGCGGGAGAGGCAGATACGCAGTATTTT

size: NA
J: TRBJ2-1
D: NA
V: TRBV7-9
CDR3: CASSLAVANNEQFF
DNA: TGTGCCAGCAGCTTAGCGGTAGCAAACAATGAGCAGTTCTTC

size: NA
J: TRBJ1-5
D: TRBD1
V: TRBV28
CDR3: CATSDRAGQPQHF
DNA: TGTGCCACCTCAGACAGGGCAGGTCAGCCCCAGCATTTT

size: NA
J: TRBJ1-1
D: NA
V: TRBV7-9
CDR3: CASSLAGTQNTEAFF
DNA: TGTGCCAGCAGCTTAGCCGGGACTCAGAACACTGAAGCTTTCTTT

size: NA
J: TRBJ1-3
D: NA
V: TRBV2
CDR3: CASSEGSKDTIYF
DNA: TGTGCCAGCAGTGAAGGCTCTAAAGACACCATATATTTT

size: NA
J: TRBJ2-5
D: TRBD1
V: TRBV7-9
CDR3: CASSPYKGQGQETQYF
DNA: TGTGCCAGCAGCCCATATAAGGGACAGGGTCAAGAGACCCAGTACTTC

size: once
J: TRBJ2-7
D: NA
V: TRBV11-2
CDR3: CASSPASGGITHEQYF
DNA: TGTGCCAGCAGCCCCGCCTCGGGCGGGATTACCCACGAGCAGTACTTC

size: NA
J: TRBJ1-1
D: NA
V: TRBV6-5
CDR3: CASSYSGGMNTEAFF
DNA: TGTGCCAGCAGTTACTCAGGGGGAATGAACACTGAAGCTTTCTTT

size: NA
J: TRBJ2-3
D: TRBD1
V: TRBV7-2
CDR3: CASSPRQGGTDTQYF
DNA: TGTGCCAGCAGCCCCCGACAGGGCGGCACAGATACGCAGTATTTT

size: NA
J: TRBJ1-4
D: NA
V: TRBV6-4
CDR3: CASSDQAGPQGRKLFF
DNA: TGTGCCAGCAGTGATCAAGCCGGGCCTCAGGGAAGAAAACTGTTTTTT

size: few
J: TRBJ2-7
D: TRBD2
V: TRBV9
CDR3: CASSEGGQDYEQYF
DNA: TGTGCCAGCAGCGAGGGAGGGCAGGACTACGAGCAGTACTTC

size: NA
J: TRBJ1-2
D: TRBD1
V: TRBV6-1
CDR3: CATRARDRGGYGYTF
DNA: TGTGCCACCCGCGCGCGGGACAGGGGAGGGTATGGCTACACCTTC

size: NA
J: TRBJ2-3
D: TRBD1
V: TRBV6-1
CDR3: CALRGQPHIDTQYF
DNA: TGTGCCCTCAGGGGACAGCCTCACATAGATACGCAGTATTTT

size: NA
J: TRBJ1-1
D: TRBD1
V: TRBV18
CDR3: CASSRDRANTEAFF
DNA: TGTGCCAGCTCAAGGGACAGGGCTAACACTGAAGCTTTCTTT

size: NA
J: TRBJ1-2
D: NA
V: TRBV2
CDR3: CASSEVGGAGYTF
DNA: TGTGCCAGCAGTGAAGTCGGGGGAGCTGGCTACACCTTC

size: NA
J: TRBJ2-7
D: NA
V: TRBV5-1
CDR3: CASSIDRGYYEQYF
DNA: TGCGCCAGCAGCATCGATCGAGGGTACTACGAGCAGTACTTC

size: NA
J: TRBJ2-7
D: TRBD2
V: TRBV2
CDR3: CASSAHLAGGPSSYEQYF
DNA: TGTGCCAGCAGTGCCCACCTAGCGGGAGGGCCTAGTTCCTACGAGCAGTACTTC

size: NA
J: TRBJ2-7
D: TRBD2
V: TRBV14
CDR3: CASSQEPSGKSWQYF
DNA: TGTGCCAGCAGCCAAGAACCTAGCGGGAAGTCGTGGCAGTACTTC

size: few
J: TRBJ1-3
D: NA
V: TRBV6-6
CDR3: CASSYSSPGSGNTIYF
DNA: TGTGCCAGCAGTTACTCGAGCCCGGGTTCGGGTAACACCATATATTTT

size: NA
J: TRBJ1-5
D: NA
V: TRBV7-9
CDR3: CASSSTGTSLGSNQPQHF
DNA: TGTGCCAGCAGCTCAACCGGGACTTCCCTTGGGAGCAATCAGCCCCAGCATTTT

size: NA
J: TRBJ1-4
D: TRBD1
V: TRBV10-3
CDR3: CAISERQGTNEKLFF
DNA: TGTGCCATCAGTGAGAGACAGGGGACTAATGAAAAACTGTTTTTT